This T cell receptor beta chain was captured in a study of tumour-infiltrating T cells in Burkitt lymphoma. Study-wide background: Productive clonality predicted overall and progression-free survival.

The protocol was immunoSEQ multiplex PCR, while the TCRdb copy is restricted to in-frame clones and leaves out a portion. This sample has about 15,000 clones, with roughly 77% found just once. CDR1 and CDR2 from the germline V gene are SEHNR and FQNEAQ (reference sequence). V was pared by 6 bases and J by 3 bases, with 13 bases between. CDR3 length equals 14 residues. The V call is TRBV7-9, the J call TRBJ2-3, with D tentatively TRBD2 (6 bases). Sequenced material: tumor tissue. This clonotype was obtained from a human donor with diffuse large B-cell lymphoma. The DNA of the CDR3 is TGTGCCAGCAGTCACCCCCTAGCGACAGATACGCAGTATTTT. Translating it yields CASSHPLATDTQYF.